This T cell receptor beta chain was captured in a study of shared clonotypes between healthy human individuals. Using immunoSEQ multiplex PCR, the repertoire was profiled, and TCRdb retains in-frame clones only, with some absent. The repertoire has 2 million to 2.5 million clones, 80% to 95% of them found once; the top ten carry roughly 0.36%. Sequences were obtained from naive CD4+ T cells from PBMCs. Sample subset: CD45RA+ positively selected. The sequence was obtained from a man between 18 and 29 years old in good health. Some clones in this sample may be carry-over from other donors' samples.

CDR3 nucleotides: TGTGCCACCAGCAGGGACAGGGTCGAGTCAGATACGCAGTATTTT. Protein sequence: CATSRDRVESDTQYF. The gene calls are TRBV15 and TRBJ2-3, with 8 bases fitting TRBD1. CDR3 length equals 15 residues. V lost 3 bases and J lost 4; bases outside the gene matches: 6. Germline CDR1 reads LNHNV; CDR2 reads YYDKDF (reference sequence).